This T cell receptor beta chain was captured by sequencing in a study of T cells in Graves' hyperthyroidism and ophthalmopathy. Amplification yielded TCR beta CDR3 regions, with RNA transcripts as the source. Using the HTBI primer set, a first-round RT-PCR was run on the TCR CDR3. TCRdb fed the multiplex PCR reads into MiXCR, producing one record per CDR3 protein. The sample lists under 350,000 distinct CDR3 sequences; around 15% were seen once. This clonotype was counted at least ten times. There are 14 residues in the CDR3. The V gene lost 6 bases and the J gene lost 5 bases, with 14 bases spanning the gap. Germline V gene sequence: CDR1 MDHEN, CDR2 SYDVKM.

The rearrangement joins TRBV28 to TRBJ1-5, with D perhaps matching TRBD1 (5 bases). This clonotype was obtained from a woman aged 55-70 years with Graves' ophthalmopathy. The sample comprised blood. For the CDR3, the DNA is TGTGCCAGCAGCGGAGGCAGGGAGGATCAGCCCCAGCATTTT. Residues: CASSGGREDQPQHF.